What follows are 31 T cell receptor beta chains derived from one specimen sequenced in a study of cytomegalovirus exposure and HLA in healthy donors. The PCR used 60 Vbeta and 13 Jbeta primers. Data came from immunoSEQ multiplex PCR; TCRdb stores just in-frame clones and leaves some out. The profile shows about 200,000 clones, roughly 80% of them singletons. The sequencing input was PBMCs. These TCRs come from a woman in her twenties or thirties in good health and CMV-seronegative.

A few counts support this clone. V and J are TRBV7-6 and TRBJ2-5, with D possibly being TRBD2 (5 bases). The CDR3 loop spans 13 amino acids. The V and J ends lost 3 bases and 2 bases respectively, with 7 bases between them. Germline CDR1 is SGHVS and CDR2 is FNYEAQ. The CDR3 nucleotides are TGTGCCAGCAGCTTTAGACTACAAGAGACCCAGTACTTC. It is translated as CASSFRLQETQYF. Full variable domain (rest looked up from reference TRBV7-6 and TRBJ2-5): GAGVSQSPRYKVTKRGQDVALRCDPISGHVSLYWYRQALGQGPEFLTYFNYEAQQDKSGLPNDRFSAERPEGSISTLTIQRTEQRDSAMYRCASSFRLQETQYFGPGTRLLVL.

V is TRBV5-4 and J is TRBJ2-1; the match to TRBD2 covers 14 bases. The CDR3 is made up of 18 amino acids. Germline trimming cut 6 bases from V and 10 bases from J; bases unmatched to any gene: 18. The germline CDR1 and CDR2 sequences are SGHNT and YYREEE (reference sequence). CDR3 nucleotide sequence: TGTGCCAGCACCACCCTATGGGGAGGACTAGCGGGAGGTGGCGAGCAGTTCTTC. Protein: CASTTLWGGLAGGGEQFF.

The genes are TRBV19 and TRBJ2-2; TRBD1 agrees at 9 bases. The CDR3 is 14 residues long. Germline V gene lookup returns CDR1 LNHDA and CDR2 SQIVND (reference sequence). Trimming removed 9 bases from V and 7 bases from J; junction bases left unmatched: 9. CDR3 residues: CASWDRDRNGELFF. The CDR3 nucleotides read TGTGCCAGCTGGGACAGGGATAGGAACGGGGAGCTGTTTTTT.

This chain links TRBV7-9 with TRBJ2-1; 7 nucleotides line up with TRBD2. This CDR3 contains 12 residues. Unmatched junction bases numbered 3, after V lost 1 base and J lost 12 bases. The germline CDR1 and CDR2 sequences are SEHNR and FQNEAQ (reference sequence). CDR3 sequence reads: CASSLGGEGQFF. The CDR3 nucleotides are TGTGCCAGCAGCTTAGGGGGGGAGGGGCAGTTCTTC. The variable domain in full, with the rest retrieved from reference TRBV7-9 and TRBJ2-1, is DTGVSQNPRHKITKRGQNVTFRCDPISEHNRLYWYRQTLGQGPEFLTYFQNEAQLEKSRLLSDRFSAERPKGSFSTLEIQRTEQGDSAMYLCASSLGGEGQFFGPGTRLTVL.

The J gene is TRBJ1-2, the V gene TRBV5-1; 8 bases are shared with TRBD1. Germline V gene sequence: CDR1 SGHRS, CDR2 YFSETQ. The CDR3 has 16 amino acids. V lost 0 bases to trimming and J lost 4 bases; unmatched junction nucleotides: 8. The CDR3 DNA follows: TGCGCCAGCAGCTTGGGGACGACAGGGGTTACCTATGGCTACACCTTC. Protein sequence: CASSLGTTGVTYGYTF.

The DNA for the CDR3 is TGCGCCAGCAGCTTCTTGTCAGGGGGCCCAGAGACCCAGTACTTC. It translates to CASSFLSGGPETQYF. The chain employs TRBV5-1 and TRBJ2-5, with 8 bases identical to TRBD1. V was pared by 2 bases and J by 4 bases, with 7 bases of the junction left unmatched. Germline loops: CDR1 SGHRS, CDR2 YFSETQ. The CDR3 totals 15 residues.

The chain employs TRBV15 and TRBJ2-7; D perhaps matches TRBD2 (6 bases). This CDR3 has 13 amino acids. With 0 bases removed from V and 5 bases from J, the gap between germline ends came to 8 bases. The germline gives CDR1 LNHNV, CDR2 YYDKDF (reference sequence). The CDR3 spells CATSRDGRDEQYF. In DNA form, the CDR3 reads TGTGCCACCAGCAGAGACGGGAGAGACGAGCAGTACTTC.

This chain connects TRBV9 to TRBJ2-3; TRBD2 matches 9 bases. This CDR3 has 15 residues. CDR1 and CDR2 from the germline V gene are SGDLS and YYNGEE. With V trimmed by 0 bases and J by 1 base, 0 bases remained unmatched. The CDR3 DNA reads as TGTGCCAGCAGCGTAGGGACTAGCGGCACAGATACGCAGTATTTT. Residues: CASSVGTSGTDTQYF.

The sample holds a few counts of this clone. The V and J genes are TRBV6-1 and TRBJ1-1; 7 bases are shared with TRBD1. The CDR3 is made up of 15 amino acids. V shed 7 bases, J shed 0 bases, and the junction held 8 bases outside the gene matches. The germline V gene encodes CDR1 MNHNS and CDR2 SASEGT. The CDR3 reads CASNPQGLMNTEAFF. The CDR3 DNA is TGTGCCAGCAACCCACAGGGGTTGATGAACACTGAAGCTTTCTTT.

The CDR3 loop is CASSLRQNTEAFF. The CDR3 DNA reads TGCGCCAGCAGCCTACGACAGAACACTGAAGCTTTCTTT. The chain has TRBV5-1 and TRBJ1-1; D uncertain. Germline CDR1 and CDR2: SGHRS and YFSETQ. Trimming took off 4 bases at V and 1 base at J, with 8 bases between the two ends. CDR3 length: 13 residues.

About this clone: Mismatch with germline at one junction end may stem from a read error. The chain carries TRBV9 and TRBJ1-2; the D is unclear. CDR1 and CDR2 (germline): SGDLS, YYNGEE. There are 12 residues in the CDR3. Here the CDR3 reads CASSQANYGYTF. The DNA for the CDR3 is TGTGCCAGCAGCCAGGCTAATTATGGCTACACCTTC.

This clone was counted only a few times. The genes are TRBV9 and TRBJ1-1; possible D gene TRBD1, 6 bases. Trimming pared 6 bases from V and 2 bases from J, leaving 14 bases between. CDR1 is SGDLS and CDR2 is YYNGEE in the germline V gene. The CDR3 covers 14 residues. The CDR3 DNA reads TGTGCCAGCAACACCGGGACATTTAACACTGAAGCTTTCTTT. It translates to CASNTGTFNTEAFF. Looking up the rest from reference TRBV9 and TRBJ1-1 gives the full variable domain: DSGVTQTPKHLITATGQRVTLRCSPRSGDLSVYWYQQSLDQGLQFLIQYYNGEERAKGNILERFSAQQFPDLHSELNLSSLELGDSALYFCASNTGTFNTEAFFGQGTRLTVV.

The CDR3 spells CASSLQGNYGYTF. The CDR3 bases are TGCGCCAGCAGCCTACAGGGGAACTATGGCTACACCTTC. This rearrangement joins TRBV5-1 to TRBJ1-2, with 7 nucleotides matching TRBD1. V lost 4 bases and J lost 2; bases outside the gene matches: 2. From germline, CDR1 is SGHRS and CDR2 YFSETQ. The CDR3 has 13 amino acids.

The chain combines TRBV2 with TRBJ2-2, with 7 bases that match TRBD1. The CDR3 is 13 residues long. The germline CDR1 and CDR2 sequences are SNHLY and FYNNEI. The V gene end was trimmed by 10 bases and the J gene end by 3 bases; junction bases not matched to a gene: 5. CDR3 nucleotide sequence: TGTGCCAACAGGGGCAGTCACACCGGGGAGCTGTTTTTT. Its translation: CANRGSHTGELFF.

The rearrangement uses TRBV5-5 and TRBJ1-4; D remains unclear. There are 18 residues in the CDR3. Germline CDR1 and CDR2: SGHKS and YYEKEE (reference sequence). Trimming took off 2 bases at V and 3 bases at J, with 20 bases between the two ends. This CDR3 reads CASSFPPGQSSANEKLFF. The CDR3 DNA reads as TGTGCCAGCAGCTTCCCTCCGGGTCAATCGTCGGCTAATGAAAAACTGTTTTTT.

V is TRBV19 and J is TRBJ2-2; D remains ambiguous. Trimming cost V 5 bases and J 5 bases, with 6 bases left between them. This CDR3 contains 12 residues. Germline CDR1 reads LNHDA; CDR2 reads SQIVND (reference sequence). The CDR3 bases are TGTGCCAGTAGTCTAATGACCGGGGAGCTGTTTTTT. It yields the protein CASSLMTGELFF. Combining the CDR3 with reference TRBV19 and TRBJ2-2 gives the whole variable domain DGGITQSPKYLFRKEGQNVTLSCEQNLNHDAMYWYRQDPGQGLRLIYYSQIVNDFQKGDIAEGYSVSREKKESFPLTVTSAQKNPTAFYLCASSLMTGELFFGEGSRLTVL.

This clone was seen only a few times. The gene calls are TRBV5-6 and TRBJ2-5; D possibly corresponds to TRBD1 (5 bases). Germline lookup yields CDR1 SGHDT and CDR2 YYEEEE. Trimming took 3 bases from V and 3 from J, leaving 15 bases between them. There are 15 residues in the CDR3. CDR3 protein: CASSSLKSGKETQYF. The CDR3 coding sequence is TGTGCCAGCAGCTCCCTGAAGTCAGGGAAAGAGACCCAGTACTTC.

The V gene is TRBV5-1, the J gene TRBJ2-1; TRBD2 is a possible D gene (5 bases). CDR3 size: 13 residues. V lost 7 bases, J lost 7 bases, and 15 bases lay in between. Germline loops: CDR1 SGHRS, CDR2 YFSETQ. CDR3 amino acids: CASSFWENNEQFF. The CDR3 DNA reads TGCGCCAGCTCCTTTTGGGAGAATAATGAGCAGTTCTTC.

Regarding this clone: One end of the junction is discordant with germline, which a read error may explain. The V and J genes are TRBV18 and TRBJ1-4; 9 nucleotides align to TRBD1. This CDR3 has 14 amino acids. Germline V gene data show CDR1 as KGHSH and CDR2 as LQKENI. The CDR3 loop reads CASSPQGAREKLFF. For the CDR3, the DNA is TGTGCCAGCTCGCCACAGGGGGCGAGGGAAAAACTGTTTTTT.

The chain has TRBV5-1 and TRBJ2-7; the D gene is possibly TRBD1 (6 bases). V was pared by 3 bases and J by 0 bases, with 13 bases between. Germline assignment: CDR1 SGHRS and CDR2 YFSETQ. There are 15 residues in the CDR3. The CDR3 DNA sequence: TGCGCCAGCAGCTCCATTGACAGGTTCTCCTACGAGCAGTACTTC. This translates into CASSSIDRFSYEQYF.

This chain joins TRBV7-9 and TRBJ2-5; 8 nucleotides match TRBD2. Unmatched junction bases numbered 6, after V lost 8 bases and J lost 4 bases. Germline assignment: CDR1 SEHNR and CDR2 FQNEAQ (reference sequence). This CDR3 contains 13 residues. The CDR3 nucleotides read TGTGCCAGCGCCGGGACTAGGGGAGAGACCCAGTACTTC. As protein: CASAGTRGETQYF.

The CDR3 here is CASSLGQTGELFF. CDR3 bases: TGTGCCAGCAGCTTAGGACAAACCGGGGAGCTGTTTTTT. The V gene is TRBV7-2, the J gene TRBJ2-2; D gene unclear. The germline V and J ends were trimmed by 1 base and 5 bases, with 5 bases remaining between them. Germline V gene sequence: CDR1 SGHTA, CDR2 FQGNSA. The CDR3 runs 13 residues. The variable domain in full, with the rest retrieved from reference TRBV7-2 and TRBJ2-2, is GAGVSQSPSNKVTEKGKDVELRCDPISGHTALYWYRQSLGQGLEFLIYFQGNSAPDKSGLPSDRFSAERTGGSVSTLTIQRTQQEDSAVYLCASSLGQTGELFFGEGSRLTVL.

The chain has TRBV29-1 and TRBJ2-1; TRBD2 aligns across 7 bases. Germline values: CDR1 SQVTM, CDR2 ANQGSEA. The CDR3 length is 12 residues. Trimming cost V 6 bases and J 5 bases; bases outside gene matches: 4. CDR3 nucleotides: TGCAGCGTCGGTCGGGGGGACAATGAGCAGTTCTTC. This encodes CSVGRGDNEQFF.

The sample holds a few counts of this clone. The V call is TRBV15, the J call TRBJ2-7; 7 bases are a match to TRBD2. Germline V gene data show CDR1 as LNHNV and CDR2 as YYDKDF (reference sequence). V was pared by 2 bases and J by 7 bases, with 14 bases of the junction left unmatched. This CDR3 is built from 16 residues. The CDR3 reads CATSRYPSDTGGEQYF. CDR3 DNA: TGTGCCACCAGCAGATACCCATCCGACACGGGGGGTGAGCAGTACTTC.

Comments on this clone: Other DNA sequences in the same sample also yield this CDR3. In DNA form, the CDR3 reads TGTGCCAGCAGCACGACACCGCAAGAGACCCAGTACTTC. Its translation: CASSTTPQETQYF. This chain links TRBV9 with TRBJ2-5; D uncertain. The CDR3 spans 13 residues. Germline lookup yields CDR1 SGDLS and CDR2 YYNGEE. The V gene lost 4 bases and the J gene lost 2 bases, with 9 bases spanning the gap.

CDR3 residues: CASSLSDEQFF. The CDR3, as DNA: TGCGCCAGCAGCTTGTCCGATGAGCAGTTCTTC. The chain carries TRBV5-1 and TRBJ2-1; D remains ambiguous. The CDR3 totals 11 residues. Trimming shortened V by 1 base and J by 8 bases, and 4 bases separated the two germline ends. In germline, CDR1 is SGHRS, CDR2 YFSETQ.

Remarks on this clone: This CDR3 is also generated by other DNA sequences in the sample. This chain connects TRBV5-1 to TRBJ1-1, with D possibly TRBD1 on 5 matching bases. The CDR3 is 14 residues long. Germline V lookup: CDR1 SGHRS, CDR2 YFSETQ. V lost 2 bases and J lost 0, with 8 bases in between. CDR3 nucleotides: TGCGCCAGCAGCTTTACAGGCATGAACACTGAAGCTTTCTTT. It is translated as CASSFTGMNTEAFF.

The J gene is TRBJ2-7, the V gene TRBV6-1, with a weak D call TRBD1 (6 bases). V lost 0 bases and J 6 bases, leaving 12 bases between the germline ends. The CDR3 has 14 amino acids. Germline V gives CDR1 MNHNS, CDR2 SASEGT. The CDR3 sequence is CASSEAVQGGEQYF. CDR3 coding DNA: TGTGCCAGCAGTGAAGCCGTACAGGGTGGCGAGCAGTACTTC.

V gene TRBV4-2 combines with J gene TRBJ2-2, with 10 bases lining up with TRBD2. Looked up from germline, CDR1 is LGHNA and CDR2 is YNFKEQ. V dropped 4 bases and J dropped 7; count of bases not matched to a gene: 9. This CDR3 spans 16 amino acids. As DNA, the CDR3 is TGTGCCAGCAGCCGAGGAACTAGCGGGACGGACGGGGAGCTGTTTTTT. This encodes CASSRGTSGTDGELFF.

The rearrangement links TRBV7-2 to TRBJ2-7; D possibly corresponds to TRBD2 (5 bases). The V end lost 4 bases, the J end lost 2 bases, and 12 bases lay between the germline ends. CDR1 SGHTA and CDR2 FQGNSA come from the germline V gene. This CDR3 is 14 amino acids long. CDR3 loop: CASSSGLGAYEQYF. CDR3 DNA sequence: TGTGCCAGCAGCTCGGGATTGGGCGCCTACGAGCAGTACTTC.

The rearrangement joins TRBV7-8 to TRBJ2-7; D remains ambiguous. V was pared by 1 base and J by 7 bases, with 8 bases between. Looked up from germline, CDR1 is SGHVS and CDR2 is FQNEAQ. CDR3 length: 12 amino acids. The CDR3, as DNA: TGTGCCAGCAGCTTAGACAGTTGGGAGCAGTACTTC. Encoded protein: CASSLDSWEQYF.